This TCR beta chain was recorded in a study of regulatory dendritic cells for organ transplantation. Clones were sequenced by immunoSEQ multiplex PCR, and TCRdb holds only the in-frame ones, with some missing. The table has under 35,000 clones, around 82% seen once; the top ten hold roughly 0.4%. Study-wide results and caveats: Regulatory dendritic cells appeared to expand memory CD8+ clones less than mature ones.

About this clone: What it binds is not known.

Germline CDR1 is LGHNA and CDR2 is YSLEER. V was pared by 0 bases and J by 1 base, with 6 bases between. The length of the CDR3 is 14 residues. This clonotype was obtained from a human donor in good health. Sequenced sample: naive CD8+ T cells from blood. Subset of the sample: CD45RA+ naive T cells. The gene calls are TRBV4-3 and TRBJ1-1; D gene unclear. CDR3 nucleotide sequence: TGCGCCAGCAGCCAAGATCCAAAGAACACTGAAGCTTTCTTT. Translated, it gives CASSQDPKNTEAFF.